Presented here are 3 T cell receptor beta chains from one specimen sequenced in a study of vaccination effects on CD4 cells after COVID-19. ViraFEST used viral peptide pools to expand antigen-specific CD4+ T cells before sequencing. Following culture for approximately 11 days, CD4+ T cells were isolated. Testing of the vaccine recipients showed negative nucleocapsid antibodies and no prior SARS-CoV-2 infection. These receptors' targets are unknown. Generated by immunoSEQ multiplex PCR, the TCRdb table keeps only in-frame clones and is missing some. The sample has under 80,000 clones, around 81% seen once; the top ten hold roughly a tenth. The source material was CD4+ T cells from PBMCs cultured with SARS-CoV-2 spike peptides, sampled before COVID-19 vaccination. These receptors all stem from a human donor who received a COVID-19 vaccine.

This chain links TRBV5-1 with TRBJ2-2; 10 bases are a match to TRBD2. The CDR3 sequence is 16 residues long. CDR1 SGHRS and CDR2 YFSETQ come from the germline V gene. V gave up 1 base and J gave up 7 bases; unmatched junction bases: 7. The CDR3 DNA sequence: TGCGCCAGCAGCTTGATGGGGACTAGCGTCGGCGGGGAGCTGTTTTTT. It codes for CASSLMGTSVGGELFF. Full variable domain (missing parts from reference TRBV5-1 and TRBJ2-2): KAGVTQTPRYLIKTRGQQVTLSCSPISGHRSVSWYQQTPGQGLQFLFEYFSETQRNKGNFPGRFSGRQFSNSRSEMNVSTLELGDSALYLCASSLMGTSVGGELFFGEGSRLTVL.

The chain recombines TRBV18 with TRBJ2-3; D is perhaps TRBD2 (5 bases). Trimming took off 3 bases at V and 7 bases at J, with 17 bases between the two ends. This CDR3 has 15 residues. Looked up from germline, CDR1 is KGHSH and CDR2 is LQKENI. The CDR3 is CASSPGSKWTHTQYF. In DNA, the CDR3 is TGTGCCAGCTCACCCGGATCCAAATGGACTCATACGCAGTATTTT.

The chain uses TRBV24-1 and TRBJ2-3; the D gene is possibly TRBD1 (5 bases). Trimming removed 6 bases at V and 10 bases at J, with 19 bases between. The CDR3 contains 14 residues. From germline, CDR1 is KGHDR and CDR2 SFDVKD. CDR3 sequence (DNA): TGTGCCACCAGTTTAGAGACAGTTAAATCCCCGCAGTATTTT. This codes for CATSLETVKSPQYF.